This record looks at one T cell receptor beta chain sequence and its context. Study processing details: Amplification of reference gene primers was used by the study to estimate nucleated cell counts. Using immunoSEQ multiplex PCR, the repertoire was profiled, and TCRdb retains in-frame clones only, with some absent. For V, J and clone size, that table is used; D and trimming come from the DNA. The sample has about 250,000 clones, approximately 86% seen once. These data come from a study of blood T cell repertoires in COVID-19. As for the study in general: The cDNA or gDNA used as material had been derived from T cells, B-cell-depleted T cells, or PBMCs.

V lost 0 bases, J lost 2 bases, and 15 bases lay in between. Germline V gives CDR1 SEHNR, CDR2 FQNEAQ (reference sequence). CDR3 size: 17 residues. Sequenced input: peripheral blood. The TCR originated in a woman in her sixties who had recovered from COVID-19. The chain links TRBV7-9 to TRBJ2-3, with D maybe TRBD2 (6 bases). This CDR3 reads CASSLALGGFPTDTQYF. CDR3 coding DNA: TGTGCCAGCAGCTTAGCGTTGGGGGGTTTCCCCACAGATACGCAGTATTTT.